The rows below give T cell receptor beta chains drawn from one sample of a study of T cell responses to AZD1222 COVID-19 vaccine. Assay used: immunoSEQ multiplex PCR; TCRdb lists only in-frame clones, some missing. In the table there are some 160,000 clones, 85% to 95% of which are singletons. The sequencing used peripheral blood, collected on day 0 of AZD1222 vaccination. These receptors all come from an adult in good health. Both conserved end residues are part of each CDR3. The D gene is left open where the match is weak. Some rows mark clone size as missing; the rest say once, few, many or name a class of expanded clone.

J: TRBJ2-3; size: .; V: TRBV5-6; D: TRBD2; DNA: TGTGCCAGCAGCTTGGCTTTAGGCGGGGGGGCAGATACGCAGTATTTT; CDR3: CASSLALGGGADTQYF
J: TRBJ2-2; size: .; V: TRBV11-2; D: .; DNA: TGTGCCAGCAGCCTGGGCTGGGGGAACCACGGGGAGCTGTTTTTT; CDR3: CASSLGWGNHGELFF
J: TRBJ2-3; size: .; V: TRBV7-2; D: TRBD2; DNA: TGTGCCAGCAGCTTGTCCGGGGGGTCAGATACGCAGTATTTT; CDR3: CASSLSGGSDTQYF
J: TRBJ2-6; size: .; V: TRBV6-6; D: .; DNA: TGTGCCAGCAGTAAAGTCCTCTCTGGGGCCAACGTCCTGACTTTC; CDR3: CASSKVLSGANVLTF
J: TRBJ1-5; size: .; V: TRBV30; D: .; DNA: TGTGCCTGGAGACAGGGCCATCAGCCCCAGCATTTT; CDR3: CAWRQGHQPQHF
J: TRBJ2-7; size: .; V: TRBV5-1; D: .; DNA: TGCGCCAGCAGCTTCGGGGTCCCCTTGTCGGGCGAGCAGTACTTC; CDR3: CASSFGVPLSGEQYF
J: TRBJ2-5; size: .; V: TRBV5-1; D: TRBD2; DNA: TGCGCCAGCAGCTTTAGCGGGGGGGAGACCCAGTACTTC; CDR3: CASSFSGGETQYF
J: TRBJ1-2; size: .; V: TRBV29-1; D: .; DNA: TGCAGCGCACAGGGTAGCGATGGCTACACCTTC; CDR3: CSAQGSDGYTF
J: TRBJ2-2; size: .; V: TRBV9; D: .; DNA: TGTGCCAGCAGCGTAACCCCAGCGAACACCGGGGAGCTGTTTTTT; CDR3: CASSVTPANTGELFF
J: TRBJ1-1; size: .; V: TRBV7-6; D: TRBD1; DNA: TGTGCCAGCAGGCAGTACAGGGGAATGAACACTGAAGCTTTCTTT; CDR3: CASRQYRGMNTEAFF
J: TRBJ2-4; size: .; V: TRBV3-1/TRBV3-2; D: .; DNA: TGTGCCAGCAGCCAAGATTTGACGGGGGCCAAAAACATTCAGTACTTC; CDR3: CASSQDLTGAKNIQYF
J: TRBJ1-2; size: .; V: TRBV5-1; D: TRBD1; DNA: TGCGCCAGCAGCCCGGACAGGGAGGGTGATGGCTACACCTTC; CDR3: CASSPDREGDGYTF
J: TRBJ1-3; size: .; V: TRBV6-5; D: .; DNA: TGTGCCAGCAGCGCCGGGATCCGAAACACCATATATTTT; CDR3: CASSAGIRNTIYF
J: TRBJ2-7; size: .; V: TRBV2; D: .; DNA: TGTGCCAGCAGATCGGGTGAATCCTACGAGCAGTACTTC; CDR3: CASRSGESYEQYF
J: TRBJ2-2; size: once; V: TRBV7-8; D: .; DNA: TGTGCCAGCAGTCCAACAGGGATGGAGGCCGGGGAGCTGTTTTTT; CDR3: CASSPTGMEAGELFF
J: TRBJ1-1; size: .; V: TRBV5-8; D: .; DNA: TGTGCCAGCAACCCTGACAGAGACACTGAAGCTTTCTTT; CDR3: CASNPDRDTEAFF
J: TRBJ1-6; size: .; V: TRBV3-1/TRBV3-2; D: .; DNA: TGTGCCAGCAGCCGCCAGGGAAACAATTCACCCCTCCACTTT; CDR3: CASSRQGNNSPLHF
J: TRBJ2-7; size: once; V: TRBV2; D: TRBD2; DNA: TGTGCCAGCAGTGAAGGACTAGCGGGGGTAATCGAGCAGTACTTC; CDR3: CASSEGLAGVIEQYF
J: TRBJ1-2; size: .; V: TRBV5-1; D: TRBD1; DNA: TGCGCCAGCAGCTTGGCGGGACAGGGAAACTATGGCTACACCTTC; CDR3: CASSLAGQGNYGYTF
J: TRBJ2-5; size: .; V: TRBV5-4; D: TRBD2; DNA: TGTGCCAGCAGCTTGGTACTAGCGGGGTCCCAAGAGACCCAGTACTTC; CDR3: CASSLVLAGSQETQYF
J: TRBJ2-7; size: few; V: TRBV12-3/TRBV12-4; D: .; DNA: TGTGCCAGCTCCAGGGTAACACCCTACGAGCAGTACTTC; CDR3: CASSRVTPYEQYF
J: TRBJ1-6; size: .; V: TRBV19; D: .; DNA: TGTGCCAGTTCCAGTGTTTTCTCCTATAATTCACCCCTCCACTTT; CDR3: CASSSVFSYNSPLHF
J: TRBJ2-2; size: .; V: TRBV5-1; D: .; DNA: TGCGCCAGCAGCCCCGGACACGCGAACACCGGGGAGCTGTTTTTT; CDR3: CASSPGHANTGELFF